Reported below is one T cell receptor beta chain. Its specificity is unknown. The data stem from a study of cytomegalovirus exposure and HLA in healthy donors. Study summary: The approximately 120 validation repertoires used the same platform as the roughly 620 first-cohort repertoires, a later analysis reported. General observations from the study: The authors listed around 150 TCR beta chains as cytomegalovirus-associated. In the roughly 130 validation repertoires, a later analysis found that first-cohort TCR clusters tended to co-occur. Reportedly, diagnosis of cytomegalovirus status by the classifier showed high specificity and sensitivity.

Produced via immunoSEQ multiplex PCR; TCRdb's table is partial and in-frame only. The table lists 45,000 to 60,000 clones, just over 90% of them singletons. V lost 5 bases and J 5 bases, leaving 15 bases between the germline ends. Germline assignment: CDR1 LNHDA and CDR2 SQIVND (reference sequence). This CDR3 is built from 14 residues. The sample consisted of PBMCs. The sequence was obtained from a young woman in good health and CMV-seronegative. The genes are TRBV19 and TRBJ1-2, with D unresolved. Here the CDR3 DNA reads TGTGCCAGTAGTCGGGTGGAAAGTGCATATGGCTACACCTTC. Translated, it gives CASSRVESAYGYTF. Based on the CDR3 plus reference TRBV19 and TRBJ1-2, the full variable domain is DGGITQSPKYLFRKEGQNVTLSCEQNLNHDAMYWYRQDPGQGLRLIYYSQIVNDFQKGDIAEGYSVSREKKESFPLTVTSAQKNPTAFYLCASSRVESAYGYTFGSGTRLTVV.